The 25 T cell receptor beta chains below come from one sample, sequenced in a study of T cell repertoires in cytomegalovirus infection. TCRdb recomputed calls from the reads with MiXCR, one row per CDR3 protein. This table holds 400,000 or so distinct CDR3 sequences, roughly a third found once. Sequencing input: PBMCs. The receptors derive from a human donor in good health (CMV status not recorded). Some clones in this sample may be carry-over from other donors' samples.

As concerns this clonotype: Being one base from a much bigger clone, this may be a read error. The genes are TRBV7-3 and TRBJ2-1, with 9 bases aligning to TRBD2. The germline CDR1 and CDR2 sequences are SGHTA and FQGTGA. V was clipped by 5 bases and J by 0 bases; unmatched bases: 2. There are 15 residues in the CDR3. The CDR3 nucleotides are TGTGCCAGCAGCGCGGGGGGGGGCTCCTACAATGAGCAGTTCTTC. It is translated as CASSAGGGSYNEQFF.

The genes are TRBV27 and TRBJ1-5; 7 bases are shared with TRBD1. The CDR3 is 14 amino acids. Germline lookup yields CDR1 MNHEY and CDR2 SMNVEV (reference sequence). V shed 6 bases, J shed 1 base, and the junction held 3 bases outside the gene matches. CDR3 region: CASRMTGSNQPQHF. CDR3 sequence (DNA): TGTGCCAGCAGGATGACAGGGAGCAATCAGCCCCAGCATTTT.

This clonotype was detected many times. The V and J genes are TRBV28 and TRBJ2-5; D remains ambiguous. The CDR3 is made up of 14 amino acids. Germline V CDR1 and CDR2: MDHEN, SYDVKM. Between the trimmed V and J ends, which lost 3 bases and 4 bases, there was a span of 12 bases. Here the CDR3 DNA reads TGTGCCAGCAGTTTGATAGGGAACGGAGAGACCCAGTACTTC. Its translation: CASSLIGNGETQYF.

In this sample, this clonotype turned up once. The junction differs from germline at one of its ends, possibly a read error. The rearrangement links TRBV6-2 or TRBV6-3 to TRBJ2-1; D is unclear. The CDR3 sequence is 13 residues long. Germline loops: CDR1 MNHEY, CDR2 SVGEGT. CDR3 residues: CASSYSISNEHFF. The CDR3 nucleotides read TGTGCCAGCAGTTACTCGATATCGAATGAGCATTTCTTC.

Remarks on this clonotype: The conserved closing phenylalanine or tryptophan is absent in this CDR3, likely reflecting a read error. The chain carries TRBV5-6 and TRBJ1-2; 10 bases are a match to TRBD1. The CDR3 runs to 17 residues. With 0 bases clipped from V and 3 bases from J, the junction kept 8 bases outside the gene matches. The germline V gene encodes CDR1 SGHDT and CDR2 YYEEEE. CDR3 sequence (DNA): TGTGCCAGCAGCTTGGACCTGGAGGGGACAGGGGACTATGGCTACACCTTA. It encodes CASSLDLEGTGDYGYTL.

This sequence joins TRBV20-1 and TRBJ2-4; D possibly corresponds to TRBD1 (6 bases). Germline lookup yields CDR1 DFQATT and CDR2 SNEGSKA (reference sequence). The ends were cut back, 0 bases at V and 9 bases at J, with 18 bases in the middle. The CDR3 contains 15 residues. The CDR3 sequence is CSARDQSGQFSIQYF. In nucleotides, the CDR3 is TGCAGTGCTAGAGATCAGAGTGGACAGTTCAGCATTCAGTACTTC.

This chain uses TRBV11-3 with TRBJ2-7; D possibly corresponds to TRBD1 (6 bases). This CDR3 region has 13 residues. V lost 5 bases and J 7 bases, leaving 15 bases between the germline ends. In germline, CDR1 is SGHNT, CDR2 YENEEA. The CDR3 spells CASSPWTVGEQYF. DNA for the CDR3: TGTGCCAGCAGCCCATGGACAGTCGGGGAGCAGTACTTC.

There are a few counts of this clonotype. The chain carries TRBV12-3 or TRBV12-4 and TRBJ2-1; TRBD1 aligns across 9 bases. This CDR3 is built from 16 residues. V shed 5 bases, J shed 0 bases, and the junction held 5 bases outside the gene matches. CDR3 residues: CASSAGQGRSYNEQFF. DNA for the CDR3: TGTGCCAGCAGTGCAGGACAGGGGCGCTCCTACAATGAGCAGTTCTTC.

This clonotype was recorded a few times. This chain uses TRBV6-1 with TRBJ1-6, with a possible D match to TRBD1 (6 bases). V was shortened by 6 bases and J by 5 bases, with 14 bases between the two germline ends. CDR1 MNHNS and CDR2 SASEGT come from the germline V gene. This CDR3 comprises 15 residues. This CDR3 reads CASSAGAVNNSPLHF. The CDR3 DNA follows: TGTGCCAGCAGCGCAGGGGCAGTGAATAATTCACCCCTCCACTTT.

The sample holds many counts of this clonotype. The chain uses TRBV7-2 and TRBJ2-1; D might be TRBD2 (6 bases). The CDR3 contains 13 residues. V lost 5 bases and J 4 bases, leaving 9 bases between the germline ends. Germline values: CDR1 SGHTA, CDR2 FQGNSA. CDR3 in amino acids: CASSIGTYNEQFF. The CDR3 nucleotides are TGTGCCAGCAGCATCGGGACTTACAATGAGCAGTTCTTC.

Turning to this clonotype: A read error may be the cause here, since a much bigger clone is one base away. V usage is TRBV20-1 and J usage is TRBJ1-3, with D possibly matching TRBD1 (6 bases). CDR3 length equals 11 residues. CDR1 DFQATT and CDR2 SNEGSKA come from the germline V gene (reference sequence). The CDR3, as DNA: TGCAGTGCTAAACAGGGAAACAGCATATATTTT. This encodes CSAKQGNSIYF.

This clonotype has only a few counts. The rearrangement uses TRBV7-2 and TRBJ2-3, with TRBD1 matching over 8 bases. This CDR3 contains 16 residues. V lost 8 bases, J lost 1 base, and 11 bases stayed unmatched. Per germline, CDR1 SGHTA and CDR2 FQGNSA. CDR3 in amino acids: CASALWGQAGTDTQYF. The CDR3, as DNA: TGTGCCAGCGCTCTATGGGGACAGGCCGGCACAGATACGCAGTATTTT.

This clonotype was observed a few times. V is TRBV12-3 or TRBV12-4 and J is TRBJ1-6; no definite D call. V gave up 2 bases and J gave up 6 bases, with 8 bases separating them. The CDR3 has 14 amino acids. The CDR3 coding sequence is TGTGCCAGCAGTTTATCGGCCGGTAATTCACCCCTCCACTTT. Amino acids: CASSLSAGNSPLHF.

The chain employs TRBV14 and TRBJ1-2, with TRBD1 matching over 7 bases. V lost 3 bases and J lost 8; bases outside the gene matches: 6. This CDR3 has 13 residues. Germline lookup yields CDR1 SGHDN and CDR2 FVKESK. CDR3 loop: CASSHRDRWGYTF. CDR3 coding DNA: TGTGCCAGCAGCCACCGGGACAGATGGGGCTACACCTTC.

The V and J genes are TRBV28 and TRBJ1-2; maybe TRBD1 (5 bases). The CDR3 runs 11 residues. Germline lookup yields CDR1 MDHEN and CDR2 SYDVKM. V dropped 10 bases and J dropped 6 bases, with 12 bases sitting between them. This CDR3 reads CATSQGDGYTF. The CDR3 nucleotides are TGTGCCACCTCTCAGGGTGATGGCTACACCTTC.

This clonotype was counted a single time. This chain links TRBV7-9 with TRBJ2-5; D remains unclear. The CDR3 is 13 amino acids. The V gene's germline CDR1 is SEHNR and CDR2 FQNEAQ (reference sequence). The CDR3 is CSISPRAGETQYF. In nucleotides, the CDR3 is TGTTCCATCAGCCCAAGGGCCGGGGAGACCCAGTACTTC.

This clonotype was seen just once. The chain carries TRBV6-8 and TRBJ2-2; no firm D call. V lost 7 bases to trimming and J lost 6 bases, with 6 bases between them. The CDR3 totals 11 residues. Germline lookup yields CDR1 MNHGY and CDR2 SAAAGT. DNA for the CDR3: TGTGCCAGCACTTGGGCCGGGGAGCTGTTTTTT. Its protein product is CASTWAGELFF.

The rearrangement joins TRBV2 to TRBJ2-3; 8 nucleotides align to TRBD2. The ends lost 4 bases at V and 4 bases at J; junction bases unmatched: 10. The CDR3 is 16 residues long. CDR1 SNHLY and CDR2 FYNNEI come from the germline V gene. The CDR3 nucleotides read TGTGCCAGCAGTGCGGAGGCGGGGGGCGCCTCAGATACGCAGTATTTT. Protein product: CASSAEAGGASDTQYF.

This clonotype was counted at least ten times. The rearrangement joins TRBV7-3 to TRBJ2-7; TRBD2 aligns across 9 bases. J gave up 0 bases and V 4 bases, and 4 bases lay outside the gene matches. CDR3 length equals 15 residues. CDR1 and CDR2 (germline): SGHTA, FQGTGA. The CDR3 coding sequence is TGTGCCAGCAGCTGGAGCGGGGGGTACTCCTACGAGCAGTACTTC. Translation: CASSWSGGYSYEQYF.

This clonotype was seen more than once but under ten times. The V call is TRBV29-1, the J call TRBJ2-1; D gene ambiguous. The V gene lost 2 bases and the J gene lost 6 bases, with 8 bases spanning the gap. Germline V gives CDR1 SQVTM, CDR2 ANQGSEA. CDR3 length equals 12 residues. CDR3 region: CSVEFDSNEQFF. The CDR3 bases are TGCAGCGTTGAATTCGACTCCAATGAGCAGTTCTTC.

This clonotype was seen only a few times. V is TRBV14 and J is TRBJ2-5; D is perhaps TRBD2 (6 bases). V gave up 2 bases and J gave up 3 bases, with 16 bases separating them. The CDR3 length is 16 residues. Germline loops: CDR1 SGHDN, CDR2 FVKESK. CDR3 amino acids: CASSQPIWRVEETQYF. Here the CDR3 DNA reads TGTGCCAGCAGCCAACCAATCTGGAGGGTTGAAGAGACCCAGTACTTC.

The chain carries TRBV12-3 or TRBV12-4 and TRBJ2-7, with TRBD2 as a possible D gene (5 bases). This CDR3 has 13 amino acids. Trimming cost V 7 bases and J 0 bases, with 10 bases left between them. The CDR3 DNA sequence: TGTGCCAGCAAACTAGGGAACTCCTACGAGCAGTACTTC. Protein product: CASKLGNSYEQYF.

CDR3 protein: CSVGTSSYNEQFF. DNA of the CDR3: TGCAGCGTGGGGACGAGCTCCTACAATGAGCAGTTCTTC. This chain links TRBV29-1 with TRBJ2-1; D may be TRBD1 or TRBD2 (5 bases each). The CDR3 loop spans 13 amino acids. Trimming left V 6 bases short and J 0 bases short, with 9 bases between. CDR1 is SQVTM, CDR2 ANQGSEA, per germline.

This clonotype was detected only a few times. This may come from a read error, since a much larger clone is one base off. The CDR3, as DNA: TGTGCCAGCAGCTTAGACGCTAGCAATCAGCCCCAGCATTTT. Encoded protein: CASSLDASNQPQHF. V is TRBV7-4 and J is TRBJ1-5; D not certain. The germline gives CDR1 SGHVT, CDR2 SQSDAQ. There are 14 residues in the CDR3. The V end lost 1 base, the J end lost 0 bases, and 4 bases lay between the germline ends.

This clonotype came up a few times. The gene calls are TRBV19 and TRBJ1-2; 9 bases fit TRBD1. Looked up from germline, CDR1 is LNHDA and CDR2 is SQIVND (reference sequence). The CDR3 runs to 14 residues. V trimming: 3 bases; J trimming: 6 bases; junction bases outside the gene matches: 5. Written as DNA, the CDR3 is TGTGCCAGTAGTATTTCGGGGACAGGGCATGGCTACACCTTC. Its protein is CASSISGTGHGYTF.